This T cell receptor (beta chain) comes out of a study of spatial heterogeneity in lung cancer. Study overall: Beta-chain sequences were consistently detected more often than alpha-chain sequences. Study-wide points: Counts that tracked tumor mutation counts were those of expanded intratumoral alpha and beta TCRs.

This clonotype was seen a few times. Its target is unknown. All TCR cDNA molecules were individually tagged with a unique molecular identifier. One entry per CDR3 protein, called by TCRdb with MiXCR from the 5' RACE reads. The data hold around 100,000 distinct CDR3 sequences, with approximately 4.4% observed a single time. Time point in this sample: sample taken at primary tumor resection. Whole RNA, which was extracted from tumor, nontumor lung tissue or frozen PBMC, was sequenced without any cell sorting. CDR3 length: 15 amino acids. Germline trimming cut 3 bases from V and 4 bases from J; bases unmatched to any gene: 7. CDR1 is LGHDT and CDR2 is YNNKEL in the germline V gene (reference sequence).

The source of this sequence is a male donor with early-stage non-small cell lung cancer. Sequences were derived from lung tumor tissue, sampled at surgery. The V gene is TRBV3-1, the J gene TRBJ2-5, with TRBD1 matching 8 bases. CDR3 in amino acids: CASSQADRGAETQYF. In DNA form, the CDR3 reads TGTGCCAGCAGCCAGGCAGACAGGGGAGCAGAGACCCAGTACTTC.